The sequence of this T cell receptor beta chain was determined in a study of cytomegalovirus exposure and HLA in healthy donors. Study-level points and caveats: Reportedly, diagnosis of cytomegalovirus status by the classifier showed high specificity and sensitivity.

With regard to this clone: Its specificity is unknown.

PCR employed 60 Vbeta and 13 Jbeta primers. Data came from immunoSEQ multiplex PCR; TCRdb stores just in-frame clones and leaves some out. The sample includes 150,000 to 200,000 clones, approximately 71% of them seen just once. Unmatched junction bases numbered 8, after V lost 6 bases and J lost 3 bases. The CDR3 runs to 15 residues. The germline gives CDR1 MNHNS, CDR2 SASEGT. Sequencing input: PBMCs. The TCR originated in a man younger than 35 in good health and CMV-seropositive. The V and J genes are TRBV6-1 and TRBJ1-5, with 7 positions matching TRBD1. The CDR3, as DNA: TGTGCCAGCAGGGACAGGACCGCTACCAATCAGCCCCAGCATTTT. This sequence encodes CASRDRTATNQPQHF.